This T cell receptor (beta chain) was observed in a study of cytomegalovirus exposure and HLA in healthy donors. Overall study context: Per a later analysis, the roughly 700 first-cohort and some 130 validation repertoires shared one platform.

Study observations and caveats: CMV antigen specificity of a few CMV-associated chains was confirmed in vitro. Most TCR sequences showed up rarely, but some public TCRs showed up in many donors.

CDR1 is LGHNA, CDR2 YSLEER, per germline. V lost 0 bases to trimming and J lost 2 bases, with 13 bases between them. This CDR3 spans 16 amino acids. The donors formed part of the approximately 130-subject validation cohort, distinct from the 666-subject first cohort. The data were produced by immunoSEQ multiplex PCR, yet TCRdb's version contains in-frame clones alone and is incomplete. In the table there are over 85,000 clones, roughly 94% of which are singletons. Points on this clone: The antigen remains undetermined.

The TCR comes from a woman aged 18-30 years in good health and CMV-seronegative. The material sequenced was PBMCs. The rearrangement joins TRBV4-3 to TRBJ1-2; perhaps TRBD1 as D (5 bases). CDR3 sequence: CASSQEIPKGNYGYTF. The DNA for the CDR3 is TGCGCCAGCAGCCAAGAAATTCCTAAGGGGAACTATGGCTACACCTTC.